Reported below is one TCR beta chain. Germline CDR1 reads DFQATT; CDR2 reads SNEGSKA (reference sequence). The CDR3 is 11 amino acids. The J segment lost 13 bases and the V segment lost 4 bases, leaving 5 bases of the junction unmatched. This sample's time point: pretreatment peripheral blood. Locally advanced or metastatic urothelial carcinoma was present in patients. Sequencing used immunoSEQ multiplex PCR; TCRdb keeps in-frame clones, though not all of them. The sample contains about 95,000 clones, roughly 87% of which appear only once. This entry comes from a study of PD-L1 blockade in urothelial cancer. Study background: Blood analyses occurred 3 weeks (second dose) and 6 weeks post treatment start. A median blood sample held about 140,000 T cells and roughly 79,000 unique TCRs.

This receptor was obtained from a man between 60 and 75 years old with urothelial cancer. The chain is built from TRBV20-1 and TRBJ2-1; 9 bases are shared with TRBD2. Specimen: PBMCs, collected around atezolizumab (anti-PD-L1) treatment. Written as DNA, the CDR3 is TGCAGTGCTACGACTAGCGGAAGTCAGTTCTTC. As protein: CSATTSGSQFF.